The 8 T cell receptor beta chains given below trace back to one sample, sequenced in a study of metastatic and nonmetastatic thyroid tumors. TCRdb ran MiXCR on the PCR reads. Counted here are tens of thousands of clones, roughly 12% occurring once; the ten biggest clones make up about 11%. Thyroid surgery was performed in patients who had received no treatment beforehand. Specimen: blood. These receptor sequences come from a female donor with papillary thyroid cancer or a benign thyroid nodule (not recorded which). Some clones in this sample may be carry-over from other donors' samples.

This clone came up many times. The chain is built from TRBV28 and TRBJ2-1; TRBD2 is a possible D gene (5 bases). This CDR3 comprises 16 residues. With 5 bases removed from V and 5 bases from J, the gap between germline ends came to 19 bases. Germline lookup yields CDR1 MDHEN and CDR2 SYDVKM. CDR3 region: CASSPRTLVSNNEQFF. The DNA for the CDR3 is TGTGCCAGCAGTCCCCGAACACTAGTTTCGAACAATGAGCAGTTCTTC.

In its sample, this clone was seen many times. The CDR3 is CSARVPGRETQYF. CDR3 sequence (DNA): TGCAGTGCTAGAGTGCCAGGGCGGGAGACCCAGTACTTC. V and J are TRBV20-1 and TRBJ2-5; D might be TRBD1 (5 bases). V was shortened by 1 base and J by 5 bases, with 11 bases between the two germline ends. CDR1 is DFQATT and CDR2 is SNEGSKA in the germline V gene (reference sequence). The CDR3 runs 13 residues.

There are many counts of this clone. The chain recombines TRBV6-2 or TRBV6-3 with TRBJ1-2; possible D gene TRBD1, 5 bases. The CDR3 totals 16 residues. Germline-derived CDR1 and CDR2 are MNHEY and SVGEGT. The V gene lost 2 bases and the J gene lost 7 bases, with 20 bases spanning the gap. The CDR3 sequence is CASSYDLTGRAIGYTF. DNA of the CDR3: TGTGCCAGCAGTTACGACCTTACGGGCAGGGCAATTGGCTACACCTTC.

About this clone itself: A much larger clone lies a single base off, so this may be a read error. This chain uses TRBV5-6 with TRBJ1-4; D gene ambiguous. Germline V gene data show CDR1 as SGHDT and CDR2 as YYEEEE. This CDR3 contains 13 residues. Written as DNA, the CDR3 is TGTGCCAGCAGCTCATCCCCTTATGAGAAACTGTTTTTT. Amino acids: CASSSSPYEKLFF.

In the case of this clone: A read error may account for a junction end that differs from germline. This chain links TRBV7-2 with TRBJ1-3, with TRBD1 as a possible D gene (6 bases). The CDR3 runs 15 residues. Germline lookup yields CDR1 SGHTA and CDR2 FQGNSA. In nucleotides, the CDR3 is TGTGCCTGCAGCCAGAGGTCAGGGGCCGGAAACACCATATATTTT. Protein sequence: CACSQRSGAGNTIYF.

This clone was counted at least ten times. V usage is TRBV20-1 and J usage is TRBJ2-7; D unresolved. V lost 4 bases and J 0 bases, leaving 13 bases between the germline ends. The CDR3 has 14 amino acids. Germline CDR1 and CDR2: DFQATT and SNEGSKA (reference sequence). CDR3 sequence reads: CSANSPFPSYEQYF. In DNA form, the CDR3 reads TGCAGTGCTAATTCCCCGTTTCCCTCCTACGAGCAGTACTTC.

This clone has at least ten counts. The chain uses TRBV6-1 and TRBJ1-5; D possibly corresponds to TRBD1 (5 bases). Per germline, CDR1 MNHNS and CDR2 SASEGT. The CDR3 sequence is 13 residues long. V lost 6 bases to trimming and J lost 6 bases, with 12 bases between them. The CDR3 nucleotides read TGTGCCAGCAGACCGGGGGGTGGTCAGCCCCAGCATTTT. Its protein is CASRPGGGQPQHF.

The sample holds many counts of this clone. The chain carries TRBV12-3 or TRBV12-4 and TRBJ1-5, with 8 bases lining up with TRBD1. This CDR3 region has 16 residues. J gave up 3 bases and V 5 bases, and 9 bases lay outside the gene matches. The CDR3 DNA reads TGTGCCAGCAGTCCCCAGGGGGCTCTAGCCAATCAGCCCCAGCATTTT. It specifies CASSPQGALANQPQHF.